This TCR beta chain originates from a study of radiotherapy plus CTLA-4 blockade in lung cancer. About the study: Objective responses were recorded in about 18% of patients, with disease control recorded in 31%.

CTLA-4 blockade with ipilimumab, together with focal radiation, was given to patients with chemo-refractory metastatic non-small-cell lung cancer. Comment on this clone: The antigen remains undetermined.

Generated by immunoSEQ multiplex PCR, the TCRdb table keeps only in-frame clones and is missing some. This repertoire shows tens of thousands of clones, roughly 59% found once; its top ten account for under 20%. Study results and caveats: Per reports, early blood T cell clone dynamics, plus interferon-beta, forecast response most strongly. Subsequent to radiotherapy plus ipilimumab, tumor-derived TCR clones underwent expansion in blood.

The germline V gene encodes CDR1 MGHRA and CDR2 YSYEKL. Trimming at V came to 4 bases and at J to 6 bases, leaving 11 bases not matched to a gene. The CDR3 has 16 amino acids. This receptor was obtained from a human donor with non-small cell lung cancer who had a partial response to radiotherapy plus ipilimumab. Sequencing used peripheral blood, obtained from a patient treated with radiotherapy plus ipilimumab. V gene TRBV4-1 combines with J gene TRBJ2-3; 9 bases are shared with TRBD2. The CDR3: CASSLRTAGGGDTQYF. DNA of the CDR3: TGCGCCAGCAGCCTTAGGACGGCGGGAGGGGGGGATACGCAGTATTTT.